This T cell receptor (beta chain) was obtained from a study of T cell repertoires in cytomegalovirus infection. Turning to the study itself: The authors used CMV epitopes that were HLA-C-restricted (recently identified) and HLA-B-restricted (well studied). Indications came from public TCR beta signatures; they pointed to CMV infection and to a matching HLA type. Findings and limits, study-wide: CMV-specific HLA-C-restricted TCR beta clonotypes dominated the ex vivo response.

There are 15 residues in the CDR3. Looked up from germline, CDR1 is MNHEY and CDR2 is SVGEGT. The V segment lost 7 bases and the J segment 6 bases; nucleotides outside the gene matches: 13. MiXCR, applied by TCRdb to the reads, yields one record per CDR3 protein. The profile shows roughly 990,000 distinct CDR3 sequences, around 29% of them singletons. Note on this clonotype: Its antigen is still unknown.

This sequence joins TRBV6-2 or TRBV6-3 and TRBJ2-3; TRBD2 matches 7 bases. This sample comprised cultured CD8+ T cells from PBMCs, obtained from culture after CMV antigen stimulation. The TCR originated in a human donor in good health (CMV status not recorded). Some clones in this sample may be carry-over from other donors' samples. The CDR3 is CASTLALGLEDTQYF. CDR3 sequence (DNA): TGTGCCAGCACCCTAGCACTAGGACTAGAGGATACGCAGTATTTT.